One sample yielded the 27 T cell receptor beta chains listed below, sequenced in a study of neurological immune-mediated disorders. MiXCR, run by TCRdb on the 5' RACE reads, gives a single entry per CDR3 protein. The data hold about 80,000 distinct CDR3 sequences, with around 4% observed a single time. Time point defined: longitudinal time-point 3. The source material was PBMCs. The receptor set was obtained from a woman aged 60 to 75 with multiple sclerosis.

This clonotype showed up many times. The chain couples TRBV7-9 to TRBJ2-5; maybe TRBD1 (6 bases). Germline V gene data show CDR1 as SEHNR and CDR2 as FQNEAQ (reference sequence). The CDR3 runs to 14 residues. The V end was cut by 5 bases, the J end by 2 bases, with 12 bases between. CDR3 nucleotides: TGTGCCAGCAGCGTAGGACAGATACAAGAGACCCAGTACTTC. Protein sequence: CASSVGQIQETQYF.

In this sample, this clonotype turned up many times. The chain has TRBV5-5 and TRBJ2-5, with D perhaps TRBD1 or TRBD2 (5 bases each). The V gene lost 3 bases and the J gene lost 5 bases, with 5 bases spanning the gap. The CDR3 contains 11 residues. Germline lookup yields CDR1 SGHKS and CDR2 YYEKEE (reference sequence). DNA for the CDR3: TGTGCCAGCAGCTGGGGGGAGACCCAGTACTTC. It yields the protein CASSWGETQYF.

This clonotype appeared many times. The rearrangement links TRBV29-1 to TRBJ1-1; no definite D call. Germline V lookup: CDR1 SQVTM, CDR2 ANQGSEA. V lost 7 bases and J lost 0, with 12 bases in between. This CDR3 comprises 13 residues. The CDR3 loop reads CSAATPMNTEAFF. CDR3 in DNA: TGCAGCGCCGCCACCCCAATGAACACTGAAGCTTTCTTT.

This clonotype occurred many times. This chain links TRBV29-1 with TRBJ1-4; D is perhaps TRBD1 (5 bases). Germline assignment: CDR1 SQVTM and CDR2 ANQGSEA. Trimming cost V 3 bases and J 1 base, with 12 bases left between them. The length of the CDR3 is 15 residues. The chain's CDR3 is CSVDAHGGTNEKLFF. In DNA form, the CDR3 reads TGCAGCGTTGACGCCCACGGGGGAACTAATGAAAAACTGTTTTTT.

This clonotype was recorded at least ten times. The chain employs TRBV12-3 or TRBV12-4 and TRBJ2-1; D is unresolved. This CDR3 region has 10 residues. V was trimmed by 6 bases and J by 13 bases, leaving 10 bases between them. The CDR3 here is CASSLGGQFF. DNA of the CDR3: TGTGCCAGCAGCCTCGGTGGACAGTTCTTC.

This clonotype was seen repeatedly, ten times or more. The V gene is TRBV27, the J gene TRBJ1-2; D is unresolved. Germline V lookup: CDR1 MNHEY, CDR2 SMNVEV (reference sequence). The CDR3 has 11 residues. Trimming shortened V by 6 bases and J by 9 bases, and 11 bases separated the two germline ends. CDR3 in DNA: TGTGCCAGCAGCTCCCAAGGAAGCTACACCTTC. It yields the protein CASSSQGSYTF.

This clonotype was observed many times. The chain uses TRBV2 and TRBJ1-2, with 7 bases lining up with TRBD1. The junction had 4 bases not matched to a gene; V was cut back by 5 bases and J by 7 bases. The CDR3 is 12 residues long. CDR1 is SNHLY and CDR2 is FYNNEI in the germline V gene. The chain's CDR3 is CASSLDRVGYTF. The CDR3 region has the DNA TGTGCCAGCAGTCTTGACAGGGTTGGCTACACCTTC. The full variable domain, with the rest looked up from reference TRBV2 and TRBJ1-2, is EPEVTQTPSHQVTQMGQEVILRCVPISNHLYFYWYRQILGQKVEFLVSFYNNEISEKSEIFDDQFSVERPDGSNFTLKIRSTKLEDSAMYFCASSLDRVGYTFGSGTRLTVV.

This clonotype was seen many times. The V call is TRBV12-3 or TRBV12-4, the J call TRBJ2-5; D might be TRBD1 (6 bases). The CDR3 spans 13 residues. The ends were cut back, 5 bases at V and 2 bases at J, with 9 bases in the middle. CDR3: CASSVGQQETQYF. In DNA, the CDR3 is TGTGCCAGCAGTGTAGGACAGCAAGAGACCCAGTACTTC.

This clonotype came up many times. This sequence joins TRBV11-1 and TRBJ2-2; 7 bases fit TRBD1. The CDR3 sequence is 17 residues long. V lost 1 base, J lost 3 bases, and 8 bases stayed unmatched. Germline CDR1 is SGHAT and CDR2 is FQDESV (reference sequence). This chain's CDR3 is CASSLVGDSPYTGELFF. DNA for the CDR3: TGTGCCAGCAGCTTAGTTGGGGACAGCCCGTACACCGGGGAGCTGTTTTTT.

This clonotype was recorded many times. The chain couples TRBV6-5 to TRBJ2-7; TRBD2 agrees at 8 bases. The V and J ends lost 6 bases and 3 bases, in that order; junction bases with no gene match: 10. From germline, CDR1 is MNHEY and CDR2 SVGAGI. There are 15 residues in the CDR3. CDR3 residues: CASRSIAGNFYEQYF. The CDR3 nucleotides read TGTGCCAGCAGGAGTATAGCGGGGAATTTCTACGAGCAGTACTTC.

This clonotype showed up many times. The V gene is TRBV20-1, the J gene TRBJ2-1, with a possible D match to TRBD1 (5 bases). The CDR3 loop spans 13 amino acids. Per the germline V gene, CDR1 is DFQATT and CDR2 is SNEGSKA (reference sequence). Trimming left V 5 bases short and J 3 bases short, with 11 bases between. CDR3 nucleotide sequence: TGCAGTGCTGATCAGGGAAACTACAATGAGCAGTTCTTC. Translated: CSADQGNYNEQFF.

This clonotype was observed many times. V is TRBV6-6 and J is TRBJ2-2; possibly TRBD1 or TRBD2 for D (5 bases each). The CDR3 covers 14 residues. The germline V gene has CDR1 MNHNY and CDR2 SVGAGI (reference sequence). The ends were cut back, 4 bases at V and 0 bases at J, with 6 bases in the middle. The CDR3 loop is CASSWDANTGELFF. CDR3 coding DNA: TGTGCCAGCAGTTGGGACGCGAACACCGGGGAGCTGTTTTTT.

This clonotype was recorded many times. The genes are TRBV12-3 or TRBV12-4 and TRBJ1-2, with TRBD1 matching over 9 bases. Unmatched junction bases numbered 13, after V lost 7 bases and J lost 4 bases. The CDR3 is 16 residues long. The CDR3 is CASTQRAGQGGYGYTF. The CDR3 DNA follows: TGTGCCAGCACCCAGCGAGCGGGACAGGGTGGCTATGGCTACACCTTC.

This clonotype was observed at least ten times. J is TRBJ2-5 and V is TRBV10-3; a possible D gene is TRBD2 (7 bases). Trimming shortened V by 7 bases and J by 1 base, and 10 bases separated the two germline ends. The CDR3 has 13 residues. CDR1 and CDR2 (germline): ENHRY, SYGVKD. CDR3 in DNA: TGTGCCATCAAGGGGGGGCCCCAAGAGACCCAGTACTTC. Its protein product is CAIKGGPQETQYF.

This clonotype was recorded many times. This chain connects TRBV7-9 to TRBJ2-2; TRBD1 aligns across 8 bases. CDR1 and CDR2 (germline): SEHNR, FQNEAQ (reference sequence). The length of the CDR3 is 16 residues. The trim removed 7 bases at V and 5 bases at J, leaving 12 bases unmatched. CDR3 DNA sequence: TGTGCCAGCACCCAGGCTATCGGGGACAGGACCGGGGAGCTGTTTTTT. Amino acid sequence: CASTQAIGDRTGELFF.

This clonotype was detected ten times or more. V gene TRBV27 combines with J gene TRBJ1-6; 10 nucleotides agree with TRBD1. The germline V gene encodes CDR1 MNHEY and CDR2 SMNVEV (reference sequence). The CDR3 runs to 13 residues. Germline trimming cut 8 bases from V and 8 bases from J; bases unmatched to any gene: 3. For the CDR3, the DNA is TGTGCCAGCCGGGGGACAGGGGATTCACCCCTCCACTTT. The encoded protein is CASRGTGDSPLHF.

The chain links TRBV7-2 to TRBJ2-7, with 7 bases identical to TRBD1. Unmatched junction bases numbered 7, after V lost 5 bases and J lost 6 bases. This CDR3 contains 13 residues. Germline assignment: CDR1 SGHTA and CDR2 FQGNSA. This CDR3 is CASSTMTGREQYF. CDR3 DNA sequence: TGTGCCAGCAGCACTATGACAGGGCGCGAGCAGTACTTC.

This clonotype was detected ten times or more. The CDR3 region is CASSLGGTGDEKLFF. CDR3 nucleotides: TGTGCCAGCAGCTTAGGTGGGACAGGGGACGAAAAACTGTTTTTT. The chain joins TRBV7-9 to TRBJ1-4, with 10 bases aligning to TRBD1. The CDR3 is 15 amino acids. Germline V gene data show CDR1 as SEHNR and CDR2 as FQNEAQ (reference sequence). Germline trimming cut 1 base from V and 8 bases from J; bases unmatched to any gene: 4.

This clonotype was counted at least ten times. The chain recombines TRBV3-1 with TRBJ1-1, with unresolved D. The V gene's germline CDR1 is LGHDT and CDR2 YNNKEL (reference sequence). V lost 4 bases and J 3 bases, leaving 6 bases between the germline ends. The CDR3 is 12 residues long. The CDR3 region is CASSLSYTEAFF. CDR3 nucleotides: TGTGCCAGCAGCCTTTCGTACACTGAAGCTTTCTTT.

Many counts were recorded for this clonotype. The J gene is TRBJ1-1, the V gene TRBV7-2; D remains unclear. V shed 5 bases and J shed 10 bases, with 17 bases lying between them. The CDR3 loop spans 13 amino acids. From germline, CDR1 is SGHTA and CDR2 FQGNSA. CDR3 coding DNA: TGTGCCAGCAGCCAGACCTGGGCTGCGGGAGCTTTCTTT. As protein: CASSQTWAAGAFF.

This clonotype was observed many times. This sequence joins TRBV29-1 and TRBJ2-1; 10 nucleotides line up with TRBD1. Germline-derived CDR1 and CDR2 are SQVTM and ANQGSEA. V dropped 6 bases and J dropped 10; count of bases not matched to a gene: 6. This CDR3 comprises 12 residues. This CDR3 is CSVDRGPSEQFF. The CDR3 bases are TGCAGCGTCGACAGGGGGCCTTCAGAGCAGTTCTTC.

About this clonotype: Being one base from a much bigger clone, this may be a read error. This chain joins TRBV29-1 and TRBJ2-2; either TRBD1 or TRBD2 may fit D (6 bases each). This CDR3 comprises 13 residues. Germline V CDR1 and CDR2: SQVTM, ANQGSEA. The DNA of the CDR3 is TGCAGCGTTTCGGGGGCTTCGACCGGGGAGCTGTGTTTT. The encoded protein is CSVSGASTGELCF.

In this sample, this clonotype turned up many times. The V call is TRBV5-8, the J call TRBJ1-4; 7 nucleotides line up with TRBD1. J was trimmed by 5 bases and V by 4 bases; bases with no gene match: 11. Germline-derived CDR1 and CDR2 are SGHTS and YDEGEE. The CDR3 contains 16 residues. In nucleotides, the CDR3 is TGTGCCAGCAGCCGCGGGACAGTCGGGGGGAATGAAAAACTGTTTTTT. It yields the protein CASSRGTVGGNEKLFF. Full variable domain (rest looked up from reference TRBV5-8 and TRBJ1-4): EAGVTQSPTHLIKTRGQQATLRCSPISGHTSVYWYQQALGLGLQFLLWYDEGEERNRGNFPPRFSGRQFPNYSSELNVNALELEDSALYLCASSRGTVGGNEKLFFGSGTQLSVL.

This clonotype came up many times. V is TRBV7-2 and J is TRBJ1-2; 7 nucleotides align to TRBD1. The CDR3 extends over 15 amino acids. The J segment lost 4 bases and the V segment lost 5 bases, leaving 10 bases of the junction unmatched. From germline, CDR1 is SGHTA and CDR2 FQGNSA. The CDR3 sequence: CASSPRTGLGYGYTF. CDR3 nucleotide sequence: TGTGCCAGCAGCCCCCGGACAGGCTTAGGCTATGGCTACACCTTC.

Many counts were recorded for this clonotype. The rearrangement links TRBV6-5 to TRBJ1-5, with D perhaps TRBD1 (6 bases). Germline loops: CDR1 MNHEY, CDR2 SVGAGI. V dropped 6 bases and J dropped 3 bases, with 15 bases sitting between them. CDR3 length: 15 amino acids. CDR3 protein: CASRGRGLNNQPQHF. The CDR3 bases are TGTGCCAGCAGGGGCCGGGGGCTGAACAATCAGCCCCAGCATTTT.

This clonotype was seen many times. CDR3 coding DNA: TGTGCCATCAGCGCCGGGACTAGCACAGAGACCCAGTACTTC. Residues: CAISAGTSTETQYF. The rearrangement links TRBV10-3 to TRBJ2-5; 9 nucleotides align to TRBD2. V gave up 6 bases and J gave up 4 bases; unmatched junction bases: 6. CDR1 is ENHRY, CDR2 SYGVKD, per germline. The CDR3 runs 14 residues.

This clonotype was counted many times. CDR3 region: CASNGQLSYEQYF. Written as DNA, the CDR3 is TGTGCCAGCAACGGGCAGCTTTCCTACGAGCAGTACTTC. V gene TRBV7-8 combines with J gene TRBJ2-7; no clear D gene. The CDR3 covers 13 residues. In germline, CDR1 is SGHVS, CDR2 FQNEAQ. V was pared by 7 bases and J by 1 base, with 11 bases between.